The 29 T cell receptor beta chains in this list originate from one sample, sequenced in a study of shared clonotypes between healthy human individuals. Naive CD8 cells comprised CD45RO-negative, CCR7-positively selected cells, excluding terminally differentiated effector memory CD45RA+ cells. TCRdb's copy holds only in-frame clones and misses some; the assay was immunoSEQ multiplex PCR. Of millions of clones in the sample, approximately 94% were seen once. Sequencing was carried out using naive CD8+ T cells sorted from blood. These receptors were taken from a man aged 18 to 35 in good health.

Note on this clone: The sample has other DNA sequences that encode this CDR3 too. The chain has TRBV4-1 and TRBJ1-2, with TRBD1 matching over 7 bases. There are 13 residues in the CDR3. The germline V gene encodes CDR1 MGHRA and CDR2 YSYEKL. V trimming: 2 bases; J trimming: 5 bases; junction bases outside the gene matches: 2. The CDR3 DNA sequence: TGCGCCAGCAGCCAACAGGGGGGATATGGCTACACCTTC. Translated, it gives CASSQQGGYGYTF.

The V call is TRBV11-2, the J call TRBJ2-1, with D unresolved. V shed 5 bases and J shed 8 bases, with 13 bases lying between them. The CDR3 spans 13 residues. Germline CDR1 is SGHAT and CDR2 is FQNNGV. The CDR3, as DNA: TGTGCCAGCAGCCCGACCTATAAGGATGAGCAGTTCTTC. Encoded protein: CASSPTYKDEQFF.

This rearrangement joins TRBV11-2 to TRBJ2-5; the D gene is possibly TRBD1 (6 bases). The CDR3 is made up of 13 amino acids. CDR1 and CDR2 (germline): SGHAT, FQNNGV. V lost 3 bases and J 2 bases, leaving 7 bases between the germline ends. CDR3 DNA: TGTGCCAGCAGCTTTGGACAGCAAGAGACCCAGTACTTC. This gives the protein CASSFGQQETQYF.

The CDR3 spells CASSLPSGSYNEQFF. The DNA for the CDR3 is TGTGCCAGCAGCTTGCCTAGCGGCTCCTACAATGAGCAGTTCTTC. The chain uses TRBV11-2 and TRBJ2-1, with 7 bases lining up with TRBD2. CDR3 length equals 15 residues. Trimming took 3 bases from V and 0 from J; bases not matched to a gene: 2. Germline V gene sequence: CDR1 SGHAT, CDR2 FQNNGV.

This chain connects TRBV13 to TRBJ2-5; no reliable D call. The V end was cut by 1 base, the J end by 2 bases, with 5 bases between. This CDR3 has 13 amino acids. Germline V CDR1 and CDR2: PRHDT, FYEKMQ (reference sequence). The CDR3 loop is CASSLALQETQYF. CDR3 bases: TGTGCCAGCAGCTTAGCCCTACAAGAGACCCAGTACTTC.

The chain links TRBV30 to TRBJ1-3; the D is unclear. The germline V and J ends were trimmed by 7 bases and 5 bases, with 21 bases remaining between them. The CDR3 is made up of 15 amino acids. From germline, CDR1 is GTSNPN and CDR2 SVGIG (reference sequence). The CDR3 here is CASTPRAGLRNTIYF. The CDR3 DNA reads as TGTGCCTCCACCCCTCGGGCAGGACTCAGAAACACCATATATTTT.

The chain recombines TRBV5-4 with TRBJ2-5, with 7 nucleotides matching TRBD2. Trimming removed 0 bases from V and 0 bases from J; junction bases left unmatched: 2. The CDR3 length is 15 residues. Germline-derived CDR1 and CDR2 are SGHNT and YYREEE (reference sequence). CDR3 sequence: CASSLAGGNQETQYF. The DNA for the CDR3 is TGTGCCAGCAGCTTGGCGGGGGGTAACCAAGAGACCCAGTACTTC.

The chain recombines TRBV4-3 with TRBJ2-5, with D maybe TRBD1 (6 bases). This CDR3 is 17 amino acids long. Germline lookup yields CDR1 LGHNA and CDR2 YSLEER. The V end lost 0 bases, the J end lost 0 bases, and 14 bases lay between the germline ends. CDR3 residues: CASSQETYTGHQETQYF. The CDR3 DNA reads TGCGCCAGCAGCCAAGAAACCTATACAGGGCACCAAGAGACCCAGTACTTC.

The gene calls are TRBV7-3 and TRBJ2-5, with 11 nucleotides matching TRBD1. Per the germline V gene, CDR1 is SGHTA and CDR2 is FQGTGA. V lost 4 bases and J lost 6; bases outside the gene matches: 19. The CDR3 contains 19 residues. The CDR3 DNA reads TGTGCCAGCAGCTCACAAAAGGTGGGGAGGACAGGGGGCGCGAAGACCCAGTACTTC. Protein product: CASSSQKVGRTGGAKTQYF.

The J gene is TRBJ1-2, the V gene TRBV9, with a weak D call TRBD1 (5 bases). This CDR3 spans 15 amino acids. Germline V gene lookup returns CDR1 SGDLS and CDR2 YYNGEE. The V end lost 0 bases, the J end lost 8 bases, and 17 bases lay between the germline ends. The CDR3: CASSVDLGRGDGYTF. CDR3 in DNA: TGTGCCAGCAGCGTAGATTTGGGGCGGGGTGACGGCTACACCTTC.

The rearrangement joins TRBV11-2 to TRBJ2-5, with D possibly TRBD1 on 6 matching bases. The germline V and J ends were trimmed by 0 bases and 5 bases, with 13 bases remaining between them. The germline gives CDR1 SGHAT, CDR2 FQNNGV. This CDR3 is built from 15 residues. CDR3 coding DNA: TGTGCCAGCAGCTTAGAGTTGGGGGCAGGGGAGACCCAGTACTTC. It codes for CASSLELGAGETQYF.

The chain employs TRBV25-1 and TRBJ2-5, with 9 bases that match TRBD1. J lost 2 bases, V lost 11 bases, and 6 bases had no gene match. The V gene's germline CDR1 is MGHDK and CDR2 SYGVNS. The CDR3 is 13 amino acids. The CDR3 loop reads CASGQGNQETQYF. CDR3 nucleotide sequence: TGTGCCTCGGGACAGGGAAATCAAGAGACCCAGTACTTC.

The chain employs TRBV2 and TRBJ2-7, with 12 bases lining up with TRBD1. V was pared by 8 bases and J by 6 bases, with 14 bases of the junction left unmatched. Germline CDR1 reads SNHLY; CDR2 reads FYNNEI. The CDR3 sequence is 16 residues long. The DNA of the CDR3 is TGTGCCAGCCCTCCGAAAGGGGGGACAGGGGGCGGCGAGCAGTACTTC. Amino acids: CASPPKGGTGGGEQYF.

This clone has a single count. This rearrangement joins TRBV6-5 to TRBJ2-1; D possibly corresponds to TRBD1 (5 bases). From germline, CDR1 is MNHEY and CDR2 SVGAGI. V was trimmed by 7 bases and J by 9 bases, leaving 22 bases between them. CDR3 size: 15 residues. CDR3 residues: CASTSPIQDTIEQFF. The CDR3 coding sequence is TGTGCCAGCACCTCACCGATACAGGACACAATTGAGCAGTTCTTC.

V gene TRBV15 combines with J gene TRBJ1-1; the match to TRBD1 covers 11 bases. J lost 5 bases, V lost 4 bases, and 12 bases had no gene match. The CDR3 has 17 amino acids. Germline loops: CDR1 LNHNV, CDR2 YYDKDF (reference sequence). CDR3 protein: CATSTRTGGNSGTEAFF. The CDR3 DNA sequence: TGTGCCACCAGCACCAGGACAGGGGGCAATTCGGGAACTGAAGCTTTCTTT.

The chain is built from TRBV21-1 and TRBJ2-7. TRBV21-1 is recorded as a pseudogene. This CDR3 region has 13 residues. CDR3 DNA sequence: TGTGCCAGCAGCAGGATAGGGATGAACGAGCAGTACTTC. As protein: CASSRIGMNEQYF.

The rearrangement joins TRBV7-9 to TRBJ2-6, with 8 positions matching TRBD1. The CDR3 length is 18 residues. V lost 5 bases, J lost 0 bases, and 9 bases stayed unmatched. Germline CDR1 is SEHNR and CDR2 is FQNEAQ (reference sequence). CDR3: CASSPPTGVPSGANVLTF. The DNA of the CDR3 is TGTGCCAGCAGCCCCCCGACAGGGGTCCCCTCTGGGGCCAACGTCCTGACTTTC.

The chain is built from TRBV5-1 and TRBJ1-4; no reliable D call. The CDR3 has 15 amino acids. V was clipped by 1 base and J by 4 bases, with 11 bases between them. CDR1 and CDR2 from the germline V gene are SGHRS and YFSETQ. The CDR3, as DNA: TGCGCCAGCAGCTTGCGGGGAGGCTATAATGAAAAACTGTTTTTT. Encoded protein: CASSLRGGYNEKLFF.

The CDR3, as DNA: TGCGCCAGCAGCCAAGATGAACTACAAGATAGCACGCAGTATTTT. This codes for CASSQDELQDSTQYF. The chain recombines TRBV4-3 with TRBJ2-3; D is unclear. Trimming stripped 0 bases from V and 9 bases from J, with 16 bases between. CDR1 and CDR2 (germline): LGHNA, YSLEER. The CDR3 covers 15 residues.

The chain joins TRBV7-8 to TRBJ2-7, with D maybe TRBD2 (7 bases). The CDR3 length is 13 residues. Germline CDR1 is SGHVS and CDR2 is FQNEAQ. Trimming stripped 10 bases from V and 2 bases from J, with 15 bases between. CDR3 nucleotides: TGTGCCATCTCGGCGGGGGCACCCTACGAGCAGTACTTC. It is translated as CAISAGAPYEQYF.

This chain joins TRBV30 and TRBJ2-1; the D is unclear. Germline V gene data show CDR1 as GTSNPN and CDR2 as SVGIG (reference sequence). The ends were cut back, 2 bases at V and 12 bases at J, with 17 bases in the middle. This CDR3 is 13 amino acids long. The chain's CDR3 is CAWSIRVVDGQFF. The CDR3 nucleotides are TGTGCCTGGAGTATCCGGGTCGTCGACGGGCAGTTCTTC.

This chain connects TRBV11-3 to TRBJ2-3; TRBD2 is a possible D gene (5 bases). V gave up 3 bases and J gave up 3 bases, with 19 bases separating them. The CDR3 consists of 17 residues. Germline loops: CDR1 SGHNT, CDR2 YENEEA. The CDR3 reads CASSFPAAGPWTDTQYF. CDR3 bases: TGTGCCAGCAGCTTCCCAGCGGCAGGACCGTGGACAGATACGCAGTATTTT.

This clone was recorded a few times. This chain links TRBV6-1 with TRBJ2-7; 9 nucleotides agree with TRBD1. The V gene end was trimmed by 1 base and the J gene end by 2 bases; junction bases not matched to a gene: 9. Germline V lookup: CDR1 MNHNS, CDR2 SASEGT. CDR3 size: 17 residues. The CDR3 nucleotides are TGTGCCAGCAGTGAAGGGTCCGGGACAGGGAGTCCCTACGAGCAGTACTTC. Translation: CASSEGSGTGSPYEQYF.

The chain is built from TRBV2 and TRBJ1-5; D uncertain. CDR1 is SNHLY, CDR2 FYNNEI, per germline. The V end lost 0 bases, the J end lost 9 bases, and 18 bases lay between the germline ends. The CDR3 length is 16 residues. The CDR3 sequence is CASSEARTPLVGPQHF. As DNA, the CDR3 is TGTGCCAGCAGTGAAGCAAGAACCCCGCTGGTGGGGCCCCAGCATTTT.

J is TRBJ2-7 and V is TRBV9, with 7 bases identical to TRBD1. The CDR3 length is 13 residues. The germline gives CDR1 SGDLS, CDR2 YYNGEE. With 0 bases clipped from V and 7 bases from J, the junction kept 4 bases outside the gene matches. The CDR3 here is CASSVEPGQEQYF. The DNA for the CDR3 is TGTGCCAGCAGCGTAGAACCGGGACAGGAGCAGTACTTC. Together with reference TRBV9 and TRBJ2-7, the CDR3 gives the full variable domain: DSGVTQTPKHLITATGQRVTLRCSPRSGDLSVYWYQQSLDQGLQFLIQYYNGEERAKGNILERFSAQQFPDLHSELNLSSLELGDSALYFCASSVEPGQEQYFGPGTRLTVT.

The chain links TRBV30 to TRBJ1-4; D might be TRBD1 (6 bases). The germline gives CDR1 GTSNPN, CDR2 SVGIG (reference sequence). The CDR3 runs 16 residues. Trimming took 1 base from V and 6 from J, leaving 18 bases between them. The CDR3 region is CAWSGLTGPGDEKLFF. The CDR3 coding sequence is TGTGCCTGGAGTGGTCTAACAGGGCCCGGGGATGAAAAACTGTTTTTT. The whole variable domain, filled in from reference TRBV30 and TRBJ1-4, reads SQTIHQWPATLVQPVGSPLSLECTVEGTSNPNLYWYRQAAGRGLQLLFYSVGIGQISSEVPQNLSASRPQDRQFILSSKKLLLSDSGFYLCAWSGLTGPGDEKLFFGSGTQLSVL.

V is TRBV6-5 and J is TRBJ2-1; D possibly corresponds to TRBD2 (7 bases). This CDR3 spans 16 amino acids. CDR1 is MNHEY, CDR2 SVGAGI, per germline. The V gene lost 2 bases and the J gene lost 0 bases, with 11 bases spanning the gap. CDR3 amino acids: CASSYEGGGSYNEQFF. DNA for the CDR3: TGTGCCAGCAGTTACGAGGGAGGGGGCTCCTACAATGAGCAGTTCTTC.

The genes are TRBV5-1 and TRBJ2-2; 12 bases fit TRBD2. This CDR3 spans 17 amino acids. V was pared by 5 bases and J by 2 bases, with 7 bases of the junction left unmatched. CDR1 is SGHRS and CDR2 is YFSETQ in the germline V gene. The CDR3 region has the DNA TGCGCCAGCAGGCGACTAGCGGGAGTGCTTAACACCGGGGAGCTGTTTTTT. It yields the protein CASRRLAGVLNTGELFF.

This clone was observed once. J is TRBJ1-1 and V is TRBV5-4; tentative D call: TRBD1 (5 bases). Germline CDR1 SGHNT, CDR2 YYREEE (reference sequence). This CDR3 has 15 residues. Between the trimmed V and J ends, which lost 0 bases and 4 bases, there was a span of 13 bases. CDR3 sequence: CASSLGQGGGTEAFF. The CDR3 bases are TGTGCCAGCAGCTTGGGGCAGGGCGGGGGCACTGAAGCTTTCTTT.